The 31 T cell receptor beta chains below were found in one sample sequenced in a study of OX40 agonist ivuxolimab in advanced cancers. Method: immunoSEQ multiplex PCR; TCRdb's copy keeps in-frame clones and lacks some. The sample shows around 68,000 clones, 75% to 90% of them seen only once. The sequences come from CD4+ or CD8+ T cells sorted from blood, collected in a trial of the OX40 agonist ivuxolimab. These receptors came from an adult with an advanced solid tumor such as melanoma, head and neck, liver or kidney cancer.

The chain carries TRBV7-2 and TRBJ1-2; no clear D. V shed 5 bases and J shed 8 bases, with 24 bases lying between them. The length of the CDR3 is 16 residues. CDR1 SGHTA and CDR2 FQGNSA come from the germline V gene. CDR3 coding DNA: TGTGCCAGCAGCCCGCAGAGGGCAGGTGTCGGCGGCGGCTACACCTTC. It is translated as CASSPQRAGVGGGYTF.

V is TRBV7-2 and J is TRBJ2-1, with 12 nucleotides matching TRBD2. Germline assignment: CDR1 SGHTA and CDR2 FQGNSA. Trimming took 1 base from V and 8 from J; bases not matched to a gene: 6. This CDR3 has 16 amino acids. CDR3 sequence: CASSLGLAGEVYEQFF. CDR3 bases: TGTGCCAGCAGCTTAGGACTAGCGGGAGAGGTCTATGAGCAGTTCTTC.

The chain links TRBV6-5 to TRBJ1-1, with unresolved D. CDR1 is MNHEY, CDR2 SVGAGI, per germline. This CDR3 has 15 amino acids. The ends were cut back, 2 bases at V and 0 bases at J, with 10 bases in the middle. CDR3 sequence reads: CASSYTGIMNTEAFF. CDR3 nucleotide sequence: TGTGCCAGCAGTTACACCGGGATCATGAACACTGAAGCTTTCTTT.

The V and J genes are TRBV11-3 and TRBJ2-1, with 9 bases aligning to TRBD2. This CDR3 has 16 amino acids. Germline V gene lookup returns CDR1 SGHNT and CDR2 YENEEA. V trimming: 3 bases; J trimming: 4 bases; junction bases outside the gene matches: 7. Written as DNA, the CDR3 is TGTGCCAGCAGCTTTAGAGCTAGCGGGGAATACAATGAGCAGTTCTTC. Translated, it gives CASSFRASGEYNEQFF. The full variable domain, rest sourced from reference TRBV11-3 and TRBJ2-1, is EAGVVQSPRYKIIEKKQPVAFWCNPISGHNTLYWYLQNLGQGPELLIRYENEEAVDDSQLPKDRFSAERLKGVDSTLKIQPAELGDSAVYLCASSFRASGEYNEQFFGPGTRLTVL.

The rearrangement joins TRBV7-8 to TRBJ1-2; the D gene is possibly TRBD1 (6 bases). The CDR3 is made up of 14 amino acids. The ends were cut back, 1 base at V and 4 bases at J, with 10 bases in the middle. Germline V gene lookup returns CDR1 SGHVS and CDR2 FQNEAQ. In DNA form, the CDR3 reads TGTGCCAGCAGCTTAGGGACAGTCGGCTATGGCTACACCTTC. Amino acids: CASSLGTVGYGYTF.

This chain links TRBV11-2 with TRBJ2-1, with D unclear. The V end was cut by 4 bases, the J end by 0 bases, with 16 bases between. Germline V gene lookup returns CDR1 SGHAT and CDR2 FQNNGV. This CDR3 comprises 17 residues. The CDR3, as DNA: TGTGCCAGCAGCTCCAAGAGGTCCATCAGCTCCTACAATGAGCAGTTCTTC. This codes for CASSSKRSISSYNEQFF. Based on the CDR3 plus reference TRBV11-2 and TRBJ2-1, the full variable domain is EAGVAQSPRYKIIEKRQSVAFWCNPISGHATLYWYQQILGQGPKLLIQFQNNGVVDDSQLPKDRFSAERLKGVDSTLKIQPAKLEDSAVYLCASSSKRSISSYNEQFFGPGTRLTVL.

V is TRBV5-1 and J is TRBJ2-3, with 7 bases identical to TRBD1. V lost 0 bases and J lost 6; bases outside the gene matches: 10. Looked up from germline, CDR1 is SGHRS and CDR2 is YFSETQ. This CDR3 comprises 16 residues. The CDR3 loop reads CASSLAPTGPTDTQYF. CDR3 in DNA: TGCGCCAGCAGCTTGGCCCCGACAGGGCCCACGGATACGCAGTATTTT.

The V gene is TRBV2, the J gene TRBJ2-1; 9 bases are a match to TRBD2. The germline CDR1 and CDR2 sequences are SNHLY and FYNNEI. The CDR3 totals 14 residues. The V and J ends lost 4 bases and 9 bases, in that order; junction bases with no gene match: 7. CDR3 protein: CASSGVAGEGEQFF. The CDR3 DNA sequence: TGTGCCAGCAGTGGGGTAGCGGGAGAGGGTGAGCAGTTCTTC.

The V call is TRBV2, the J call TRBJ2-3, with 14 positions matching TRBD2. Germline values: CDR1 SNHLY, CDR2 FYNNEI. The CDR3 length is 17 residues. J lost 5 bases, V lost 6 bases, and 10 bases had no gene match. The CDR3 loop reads CASRRLAGGPGEDTQYF. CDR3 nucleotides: TGTGCCAGCAGGCGACTAGCGGGAGGGCCGGGGGAAGATACGCAGTATTTT. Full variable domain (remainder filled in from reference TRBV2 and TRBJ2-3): EPEVTQTPSHQVTQMGQEVILRCVPISNHLYFYWYRQILGQKVEFLVSFYNNEISEKSEIFDDQFSVERPDGSNFTLKIRSTKLEDSAMYFCASRRLAGGPGEDTQYFGPGTRLTVL.

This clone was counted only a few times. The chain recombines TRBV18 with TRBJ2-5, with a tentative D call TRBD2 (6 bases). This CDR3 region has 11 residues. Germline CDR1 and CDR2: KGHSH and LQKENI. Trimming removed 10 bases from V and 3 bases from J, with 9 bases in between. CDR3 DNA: TGTGCCACGAGGAGGGAAGAGACCCAGTACTTC. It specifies CATRREETQYF. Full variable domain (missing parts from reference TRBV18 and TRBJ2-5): NAGVMQNPRHLVRRRGQEARLRCSPMKGHSHVYWYRQLPEEGLKFMVYLQKENIIDESGMPKERFSAEFPKEGPSILRIQQVVRGDSAAYFCATRREETQYFGPGTRLLVL.

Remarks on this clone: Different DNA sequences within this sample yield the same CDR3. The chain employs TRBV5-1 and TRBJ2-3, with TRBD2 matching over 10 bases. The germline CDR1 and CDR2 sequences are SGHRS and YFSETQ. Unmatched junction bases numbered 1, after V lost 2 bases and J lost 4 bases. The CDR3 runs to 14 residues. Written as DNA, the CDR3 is TGCGCCAGCAGCTTAGCGGGAGGGGCAGATACGCAGTATTTT. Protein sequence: CASSLAGGADTQYF.

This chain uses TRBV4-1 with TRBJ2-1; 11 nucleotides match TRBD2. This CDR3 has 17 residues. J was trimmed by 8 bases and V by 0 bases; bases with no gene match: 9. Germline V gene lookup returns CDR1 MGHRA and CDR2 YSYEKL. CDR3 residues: CASSQDRTSGRVYEQFF. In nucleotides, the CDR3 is TGCGCCAGCAGCCAAGATCGGACTAGCGGGCGTGTATATGAGCAGTTCTTC.

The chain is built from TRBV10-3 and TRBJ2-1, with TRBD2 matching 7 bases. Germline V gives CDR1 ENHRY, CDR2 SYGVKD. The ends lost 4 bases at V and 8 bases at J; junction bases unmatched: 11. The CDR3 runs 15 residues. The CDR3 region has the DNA TGTGCCATCAGTGCTACTAGCAACCGGGGGGATGAGCAGTTCTTC. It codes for CAISATSNRGDEQFF.

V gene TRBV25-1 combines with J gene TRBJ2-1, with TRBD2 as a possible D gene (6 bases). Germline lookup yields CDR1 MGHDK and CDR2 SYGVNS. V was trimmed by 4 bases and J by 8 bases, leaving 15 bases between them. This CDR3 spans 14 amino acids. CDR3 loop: CASSAGLLVDEQFF. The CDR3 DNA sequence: TGTGCCAGCAGTGCGGGACTCCTCGTCGATGAGCAGTTCTTC.

The CDR3 is CASSSSGGLDTQYF. CDR3 DNA: TGTGCCAGCTCTTCTAGCGGGGGCCTTGATACGCAGTATTTT. This chain connects TRBV18 to TRBJ2-3, with 10 bases matching TRBD2. Trimming at V came to 6 bases and at J to 6 bases, leaving 6 bases not matched to a gene. Germline values: CDR1 KGHSH, CDR2 LQKENI. The CDR3 has 14 amino acids.

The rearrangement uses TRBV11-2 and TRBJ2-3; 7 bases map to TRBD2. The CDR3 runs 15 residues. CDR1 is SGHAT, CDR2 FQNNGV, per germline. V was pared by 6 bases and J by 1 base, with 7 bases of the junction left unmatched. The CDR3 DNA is TGTGCCAGCAGATCCTTGGGGGGGGGCACAGATACGCAGTATTTT. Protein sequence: CASRSLGGGTDTQYF.

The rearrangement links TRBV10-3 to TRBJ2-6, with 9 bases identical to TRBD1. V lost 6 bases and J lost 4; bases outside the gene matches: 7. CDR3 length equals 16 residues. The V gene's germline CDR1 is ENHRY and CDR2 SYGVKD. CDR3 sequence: CAISRDRASGANVLTF. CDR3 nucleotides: TGTGCCATCAGCCGGGACAGGGCATCGGGGGCCAACGTCCTGACTTTC.

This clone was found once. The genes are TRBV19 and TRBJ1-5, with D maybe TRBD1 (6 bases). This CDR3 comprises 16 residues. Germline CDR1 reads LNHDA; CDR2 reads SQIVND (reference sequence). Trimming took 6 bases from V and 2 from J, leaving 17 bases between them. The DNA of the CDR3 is TGTGCCAGTAGCCACGAGGTCCCAGGGGGCAATCAGCCCCAGCATTTT. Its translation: CASSHEVPGGNQPQHF. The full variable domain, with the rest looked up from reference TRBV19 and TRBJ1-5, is DGGITQSPKYLFRKEGQNVTLSCEQNLNHDAMYWYRQDPGQGLRLIYYSQIVNDFQKGDIAEGYSVSREKKESFPLTVTSAQKNPTAFYLCASSHEVPGGNQPQHFGDGTRLSIL.

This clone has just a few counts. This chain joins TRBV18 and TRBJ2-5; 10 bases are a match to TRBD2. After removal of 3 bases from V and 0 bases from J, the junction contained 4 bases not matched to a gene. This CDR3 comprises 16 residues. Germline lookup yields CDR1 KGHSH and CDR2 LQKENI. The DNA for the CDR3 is TGTGCCAGCTCACCCTTAGCGGGAGGCAACCAAGAGACCCAGTACTTC. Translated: CASSPLAGGNQETQYF.

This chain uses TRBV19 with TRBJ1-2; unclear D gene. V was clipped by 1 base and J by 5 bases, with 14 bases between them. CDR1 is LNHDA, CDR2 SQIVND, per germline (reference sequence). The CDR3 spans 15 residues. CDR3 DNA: TGTGCCAGTAGTATAGGGCCTCCTTTGACTTATGGCTACACCTTC. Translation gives CASSIGPPLTYGYTF.

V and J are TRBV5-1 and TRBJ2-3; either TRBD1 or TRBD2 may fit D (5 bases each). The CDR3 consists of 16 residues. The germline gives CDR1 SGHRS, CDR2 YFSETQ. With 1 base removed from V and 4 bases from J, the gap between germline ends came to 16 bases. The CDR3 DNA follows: TGCGCCAGCAGCTTGAGGAGCCGGGACCTCGCAGATACGCAGTATTTT. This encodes CASSLRSRDLADTQYF.

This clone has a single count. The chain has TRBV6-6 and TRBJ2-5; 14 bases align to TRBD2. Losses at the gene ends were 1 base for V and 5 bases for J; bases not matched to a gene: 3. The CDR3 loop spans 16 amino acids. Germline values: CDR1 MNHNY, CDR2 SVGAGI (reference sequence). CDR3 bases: TGTGCCAGCAGTTACTTCGGGACTAGCGGGAGTGAGACCCAGTACTTC. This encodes CASSYFGTSGSETQYF.

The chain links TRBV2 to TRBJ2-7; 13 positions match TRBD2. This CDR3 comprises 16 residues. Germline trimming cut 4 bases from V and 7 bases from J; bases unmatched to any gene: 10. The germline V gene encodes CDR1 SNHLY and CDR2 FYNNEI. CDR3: CASSGSLAGGQREQYF. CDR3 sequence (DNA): TGTGCCAGCAGTGGTTCACTAGCGGGAGGGCAGCGGGAGCAGTACTTC.

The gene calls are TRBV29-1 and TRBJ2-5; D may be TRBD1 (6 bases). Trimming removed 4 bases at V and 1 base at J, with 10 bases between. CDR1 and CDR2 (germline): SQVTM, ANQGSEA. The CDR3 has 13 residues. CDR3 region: CSVVADSQETQYF. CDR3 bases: TGCAGCGTTGTCGCGGACAGCCAAGAGACCCAGTACTTC. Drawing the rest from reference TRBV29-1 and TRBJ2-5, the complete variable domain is SAVISQKPSRDICQRGTSLTIQCQVDSQVTMMFWYRQQPGQSLTLIATANQGSEATYESGFVIDKFPISRPNLTFSTLTVSNMSPEDSSIYLCSVVADSQETQYFGPGTRLLVL.

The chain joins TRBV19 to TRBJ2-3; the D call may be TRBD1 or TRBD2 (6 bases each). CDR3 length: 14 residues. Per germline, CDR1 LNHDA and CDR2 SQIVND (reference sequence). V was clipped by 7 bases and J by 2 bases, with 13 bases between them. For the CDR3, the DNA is TGTGCCAGTACTGATCGGGGGCACACAGATACGCAGTATTTT. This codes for CASTDRGHTDTQYF.

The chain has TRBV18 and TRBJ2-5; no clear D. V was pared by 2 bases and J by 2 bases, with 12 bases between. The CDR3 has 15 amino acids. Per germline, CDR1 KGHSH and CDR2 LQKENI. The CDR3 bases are TGTGCCAGCTCACCATCCAGCACAAGACAAGAGACCCAGTACTTC. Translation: CASSPSSTRQETQYF.

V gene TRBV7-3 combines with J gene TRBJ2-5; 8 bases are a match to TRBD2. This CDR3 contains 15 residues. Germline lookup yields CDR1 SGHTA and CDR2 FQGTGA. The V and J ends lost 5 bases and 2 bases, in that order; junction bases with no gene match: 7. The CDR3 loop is CASSVTSGYQETQYF. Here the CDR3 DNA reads TGTGCCAGCAGCGTCACTAGCGGATATCAAGAGACCCAGTACTTC.

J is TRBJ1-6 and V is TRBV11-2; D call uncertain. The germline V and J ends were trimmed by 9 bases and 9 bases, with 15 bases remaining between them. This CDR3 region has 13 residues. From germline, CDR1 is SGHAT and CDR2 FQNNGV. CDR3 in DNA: TGTGCCAGTGGCTTAGCGGGAGTTTCACCCCTCCACTTT. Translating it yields CASGLAGVSPLHF.

CDR3 DNA: TGTGCCAGCAGCTCCCGACTAGCGGGAGTGTCCTACGAGCAGTACTTC. It codes for CASSSRLAGVSYEQYF. The J gene is TRBJ2-7, the V gene TRBV7-2; 12 bases fit TRBD2. The CDR3 sequence is 16 residues long. Germline V CDR1 and CDR2: SGHTA, FQGNSA. The J segment lost 1 base and the V segment lost 4 bases, leaving 5 bases of the junction unmatched.

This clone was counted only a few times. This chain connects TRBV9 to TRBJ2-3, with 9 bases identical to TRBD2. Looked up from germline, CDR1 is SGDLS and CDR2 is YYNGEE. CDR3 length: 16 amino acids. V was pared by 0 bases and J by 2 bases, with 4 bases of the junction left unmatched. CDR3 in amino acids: CASSVALAGATDTQYF. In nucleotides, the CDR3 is TGTGCCAGCAGCGTAGCATTAGCGGGAGCCACAGATACGCAGTATTTT.

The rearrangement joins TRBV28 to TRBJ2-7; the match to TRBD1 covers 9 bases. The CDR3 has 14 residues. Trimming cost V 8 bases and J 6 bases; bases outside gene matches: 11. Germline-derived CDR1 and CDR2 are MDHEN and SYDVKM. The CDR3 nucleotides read TGTGCCAGCCAAGGACAGGGGAGTGGAATCGAGCAGTACTTC. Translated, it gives CASQGQGSGIEQYF.